This T cell receptor beta chain was identified in a study of T cell responses to AZD1222 COVID-19 vaccine. Study outcomes and limitations: Repertoire sampling occurred only after the peak T cell response. Seropositivity was recorded at baseline in only 6 or 7 AZD1222 recipients. The sample set comprised mostly white British donors with more females, and clonal diversity was possibly underestimated.

Trimming stripped 1 base from V and 7 bases from J, with 14 bases between. This CDR3 is 15 amino acids long. Germline-derived CDR1 and CDR2 are SGHTA and FQGNSA. TCRdb's table, derived via immunoSEQ multiplex PCR, lists solely in-frame clones and lacks some. The table has roughly 140,000 clones, approximately 89% seen once. Comment on this clone: Its antigen remains unknown.

The sequenced sample was peripheral blood, obtained on day 0 of AZD1222 vaccination. The receptor's source is an adult in good health. The V and J genes are TRBV7-2 and TRBJ1-5; D gene ambiguous. The CDR3 is CASSLVVQVGQPQHF. Written as DNA, the CDR3 is TGTGCCAGCAGCTTAGTTGTCCAGGTGGGGCAGCCCCAGCATTTT.